This T cell receptor (beta chain) was identified during a study of blood T cell repertoires in COVID-19. Some clones are missing from TCRdb's copy, which holds only in-frame ones; the method was immunoSEQ multiplex PCR. The profile shows about 210,000 clones, roughly four fifths of them singletons. Sequencing was done on a sample of peripheral blood. This receptor was taken from a woman aged 80 or older with COVID-19, enrolled during active disease.

CDR3 sequence (DNA): TGTGCCAGCAGTTACAACATCCGGGCGGGCAGGAATGAGCAGTTCTTC. It specifies CASSYNIRAGRNEQFF. This sequence joins TRBV6-5 and TRBJ2-1; possible D gene TRBD2, 5 bases. CDR3 length: 16 amino acids. V was shortened by 2 bases and J by 7 bases, with 18 bases between the two germline ends. Germline V gives CDR1 MNHEY, CDR2 SVGAGI.